This T cell receptor (beta chain) comes out of a study of blood T cell repertoires in COVID-19. Some clones are missing from TCRdb's copy, which holds only in-frame ones; the method was immunoSEQ multiplex PCR. The repertoire holds approximately 230,000 clones, roughly 90% seen once, with 2% to 2.5% in the top ten. Germline CDR1 is GTSNPN and CDR2 is SVGIG (reference sequence). Between the trimmed V and J ends, which lost 2 bases and 2 bases, there was a span of 9 bases. The CDR3 runs 13 residues. This sequence joins TRBV30 and TRBJ1-2; D uncertain. The sequence was collected from a woman aged 40 to 49 who had recovered from COVID-19. Sequenced sample: peripheral blood. DNA for the CDR3: TGTGCCTGGAGTCCAGTGAACAACTATGGCTACACCTTC. Its translation is CAWSPVNNYGYTF.